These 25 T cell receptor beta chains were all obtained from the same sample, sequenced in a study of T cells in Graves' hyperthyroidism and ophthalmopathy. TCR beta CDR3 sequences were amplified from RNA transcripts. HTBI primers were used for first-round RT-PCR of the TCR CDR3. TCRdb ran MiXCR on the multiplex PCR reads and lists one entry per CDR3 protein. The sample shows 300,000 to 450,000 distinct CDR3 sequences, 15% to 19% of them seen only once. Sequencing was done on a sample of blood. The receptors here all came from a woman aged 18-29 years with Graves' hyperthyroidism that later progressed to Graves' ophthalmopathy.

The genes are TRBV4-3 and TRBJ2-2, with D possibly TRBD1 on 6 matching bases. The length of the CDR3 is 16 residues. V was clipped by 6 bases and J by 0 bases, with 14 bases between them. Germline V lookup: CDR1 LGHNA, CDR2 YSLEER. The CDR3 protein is CASSLTGIANTGELFF. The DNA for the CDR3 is TGCGCCAGCAGTCTTACAGGGATCGCGAACACCGGGGAGCTGTTTTTT.

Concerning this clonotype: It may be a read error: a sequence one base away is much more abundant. In nucleotides, the CDR3 is TGTGCCAGCAGCTTAGCTGAGGAAGGGCAGTTCTTC. It encodes CASSLAEEGQFF. The genes are TRBV7-9 and TRBJ2-1; the D is unclear. Germline-derived CDR1 and CDR2 are SEHNR and FQNEAQ (reference sequence). The CDR3 is made up of 12 amino acids. V was clipped by 0 bases and J by 12 bases, with 9 bases between them.

CDR3 region: CASREGPTTEAFF. The CDR3, as DNA: TGTGCCAGTCGGGAGGGCCCTACCACTGAAGCTTTCTTT. The chain has TRBV27 and TRBJ1-1; no reliable D call. Germline loops: CDR1 MNHEY, CDR2 SMNVEV (reference sequence). V lost 9 bases and J 4 bases, leaving 15 bases between the germline ends. The CDR3 has 13 amino acids.

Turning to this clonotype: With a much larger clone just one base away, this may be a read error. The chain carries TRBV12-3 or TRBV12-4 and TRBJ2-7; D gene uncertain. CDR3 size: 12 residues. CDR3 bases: TGTGCCAGCAGCCCCCTTTCCTACGGGCAGTACTTC. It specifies CASSPLSYGQYF.

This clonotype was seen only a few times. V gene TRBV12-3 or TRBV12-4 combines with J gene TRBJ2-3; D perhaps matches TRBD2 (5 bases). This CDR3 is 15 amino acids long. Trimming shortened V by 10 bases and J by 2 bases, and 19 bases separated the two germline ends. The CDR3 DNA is TGTGCCACCGCCTTTTTCGAGCGGACCACAGATACGCAGTATTTT. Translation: CATAFFERTTDTQYF.

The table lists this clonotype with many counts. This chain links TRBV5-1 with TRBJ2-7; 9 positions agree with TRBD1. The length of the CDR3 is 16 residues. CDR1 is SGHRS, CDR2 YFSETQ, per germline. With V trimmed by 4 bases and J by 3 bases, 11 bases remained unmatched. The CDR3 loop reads CASSTQIGTGFYEQYF. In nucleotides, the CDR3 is TGCGCCAGCAGCACTCAAATAGGGACAGGGTTCTACGAGCAGTACTTC.

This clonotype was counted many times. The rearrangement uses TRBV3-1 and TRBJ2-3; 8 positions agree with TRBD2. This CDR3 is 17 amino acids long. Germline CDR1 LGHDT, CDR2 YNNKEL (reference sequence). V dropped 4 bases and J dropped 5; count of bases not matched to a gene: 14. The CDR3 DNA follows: TGTGCCAGCAGCCCCCCGCTGGCTTGGCTAGCGGGAGATACGCAGTATTTT. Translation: CASSPPLAWLAGDTQYF.

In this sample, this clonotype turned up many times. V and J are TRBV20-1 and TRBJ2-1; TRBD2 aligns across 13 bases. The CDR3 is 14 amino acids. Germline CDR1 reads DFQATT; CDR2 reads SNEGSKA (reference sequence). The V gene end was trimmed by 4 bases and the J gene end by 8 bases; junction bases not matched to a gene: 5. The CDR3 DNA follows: TGCAGTGCTAAGACTAGCGGGAGGCAGGATGAGCAGTTCTTC. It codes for CSAKTSGRQDEQFF.

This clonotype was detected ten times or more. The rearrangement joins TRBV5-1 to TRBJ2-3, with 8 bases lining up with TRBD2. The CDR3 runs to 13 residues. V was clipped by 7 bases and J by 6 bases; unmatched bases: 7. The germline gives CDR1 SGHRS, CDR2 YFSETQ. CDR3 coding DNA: TGCGCCAGCGGAGCGGGAGCCGCCGATACGCAGTATTTT. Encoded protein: CASGAGAADTQYF.

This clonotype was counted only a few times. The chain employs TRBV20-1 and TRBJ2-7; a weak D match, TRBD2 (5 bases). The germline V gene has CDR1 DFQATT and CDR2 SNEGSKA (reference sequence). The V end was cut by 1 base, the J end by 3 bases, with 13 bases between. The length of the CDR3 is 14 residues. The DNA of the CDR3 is TGCAGTGCTAGAGCCGGGATTAGCTTCTACGAGCAGTACTTC. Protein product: CSARAGISFYEQYF.

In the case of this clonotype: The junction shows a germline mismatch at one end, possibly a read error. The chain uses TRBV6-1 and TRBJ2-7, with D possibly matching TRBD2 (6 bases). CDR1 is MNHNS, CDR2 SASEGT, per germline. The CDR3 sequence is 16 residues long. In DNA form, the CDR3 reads TGTGTCAGCAGTGAATCACCAGGAGGGCTCCCTATCGAGCAGTACTTC. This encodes CVSSESPGGLPIEQYF.

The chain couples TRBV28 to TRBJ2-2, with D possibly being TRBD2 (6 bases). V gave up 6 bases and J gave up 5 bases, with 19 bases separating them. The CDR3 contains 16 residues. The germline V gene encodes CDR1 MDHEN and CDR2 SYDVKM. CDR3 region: CASSSPSVLQTGELFF. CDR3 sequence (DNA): TGTGCCAGCAGCTCGCCTAGCGTTCTACAGACCGGGGAGCTGTTTTTT.

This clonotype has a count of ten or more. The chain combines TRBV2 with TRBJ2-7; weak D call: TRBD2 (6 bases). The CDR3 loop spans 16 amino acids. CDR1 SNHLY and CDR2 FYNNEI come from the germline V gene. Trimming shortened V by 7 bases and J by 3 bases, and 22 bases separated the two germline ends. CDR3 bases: TGTGCCAGCACCCGGGGGTTGGGGACGCAAAACTACGAGCAGTACTTC. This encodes CASTRGLGTQNYEQYF. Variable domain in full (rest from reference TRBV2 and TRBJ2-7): EPEVTQTPSHQVTQMGQEVILRCVPISNHLYFYWYRQILGQKVEFLVSFYNNEISEKSEIFDDQFSVERPDGSNFTLKIRSTKLEDSAMYFCASTRGLGTQNYEQYFGPGTRLTVT.

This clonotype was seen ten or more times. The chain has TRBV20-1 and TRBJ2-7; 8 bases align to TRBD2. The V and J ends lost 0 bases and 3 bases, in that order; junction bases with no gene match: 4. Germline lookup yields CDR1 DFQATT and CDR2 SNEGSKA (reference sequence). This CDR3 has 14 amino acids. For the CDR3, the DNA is TGCAGTGCTAGAGAGCCGGGGGGGGACTACGAGCAGTACTTC. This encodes CSAREPGGDYEQYF.

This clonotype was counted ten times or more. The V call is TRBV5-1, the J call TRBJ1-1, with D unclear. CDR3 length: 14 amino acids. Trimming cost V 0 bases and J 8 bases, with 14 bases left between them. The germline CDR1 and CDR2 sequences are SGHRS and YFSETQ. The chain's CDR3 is CASSLEGSQVEAFF. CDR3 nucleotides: TGCGCCAGCAGCTTGGAGGGCAGCCAGGTGGAAGCTTTCTTT.

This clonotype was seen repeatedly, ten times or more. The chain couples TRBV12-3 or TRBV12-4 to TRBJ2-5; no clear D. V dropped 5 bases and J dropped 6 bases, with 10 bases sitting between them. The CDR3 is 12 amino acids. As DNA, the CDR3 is TGTGCCAGCAGTACCGACTTGAAGACCCAGTACTTC. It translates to CASSTDLKTQYF.

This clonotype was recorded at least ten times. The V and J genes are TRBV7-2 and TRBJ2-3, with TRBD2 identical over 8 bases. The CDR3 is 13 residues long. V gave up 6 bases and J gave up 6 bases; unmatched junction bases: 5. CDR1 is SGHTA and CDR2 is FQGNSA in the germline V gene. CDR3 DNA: TGTGCCAGCAGGAGCGGGGGCGGGGATACGCAGTATTTT. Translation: CASRSGGGDTQYF.

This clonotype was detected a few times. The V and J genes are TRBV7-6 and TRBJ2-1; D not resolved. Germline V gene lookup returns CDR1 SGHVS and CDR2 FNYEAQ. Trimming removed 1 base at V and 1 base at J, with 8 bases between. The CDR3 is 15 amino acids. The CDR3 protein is CASSLVTTSYNEQFF. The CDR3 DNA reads TGTGCCAGCAGCTTAGTGACAACTTCCTACAATGAGCAGTTCTTC.

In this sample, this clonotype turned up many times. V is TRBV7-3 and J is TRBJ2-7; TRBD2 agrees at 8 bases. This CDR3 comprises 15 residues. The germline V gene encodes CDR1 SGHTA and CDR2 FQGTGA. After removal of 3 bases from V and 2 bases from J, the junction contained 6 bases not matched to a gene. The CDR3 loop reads CASSFSGVGPYEQYF. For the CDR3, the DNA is TGTGCCAGCAGCTTTAGCGGGGTGGGACCCTACGAGCAGTACTTC.

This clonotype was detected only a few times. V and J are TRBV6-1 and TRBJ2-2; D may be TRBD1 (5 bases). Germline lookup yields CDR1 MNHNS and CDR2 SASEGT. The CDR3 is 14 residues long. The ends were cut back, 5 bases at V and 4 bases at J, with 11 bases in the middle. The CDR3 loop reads CASSQHRITGELFF. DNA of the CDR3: TGTGCCAGCAGTCAACACAGGATCACCGGGGAGCTGTTTTTT.

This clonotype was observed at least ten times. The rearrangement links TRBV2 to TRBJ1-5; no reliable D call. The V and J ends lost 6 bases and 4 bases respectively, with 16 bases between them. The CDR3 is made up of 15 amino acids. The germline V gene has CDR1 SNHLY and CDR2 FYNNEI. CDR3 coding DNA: TGTGCCAGCAGGGGCCGCGAGGTCGGGAATCAGCCCCAGCATTTT. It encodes CASRGREVGNQPQHF.

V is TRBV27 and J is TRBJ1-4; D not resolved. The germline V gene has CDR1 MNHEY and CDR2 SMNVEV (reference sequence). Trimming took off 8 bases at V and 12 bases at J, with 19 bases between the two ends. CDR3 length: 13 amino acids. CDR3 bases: TGTGCCAGCCGTCCCTTGCGGGTGAAAGAACTGTTTTTT. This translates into CASRPLRVKELFF.

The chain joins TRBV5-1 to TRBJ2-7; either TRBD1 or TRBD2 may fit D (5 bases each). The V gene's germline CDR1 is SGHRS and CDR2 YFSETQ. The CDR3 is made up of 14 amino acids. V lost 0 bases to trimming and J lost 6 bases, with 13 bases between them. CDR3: CASSLVPRGVEQYF. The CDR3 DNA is TGCGCCAGCAGCTTGGTGCCTAGGGGAGTCGAGCAGTACTTC.

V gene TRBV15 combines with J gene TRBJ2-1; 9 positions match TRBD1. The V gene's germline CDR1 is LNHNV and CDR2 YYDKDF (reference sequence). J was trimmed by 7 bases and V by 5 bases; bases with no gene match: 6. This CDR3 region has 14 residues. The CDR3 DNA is TGTGCCACCAGCCCGTGGGACAGGGATAATGAGCAGTTCTTC. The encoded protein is CATSPWDRDNEQFF.

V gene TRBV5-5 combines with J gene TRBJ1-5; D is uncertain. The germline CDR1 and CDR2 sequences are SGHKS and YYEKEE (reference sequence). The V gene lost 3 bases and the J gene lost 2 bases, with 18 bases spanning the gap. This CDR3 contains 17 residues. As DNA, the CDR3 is TGTGCCAGCAGCTATACCCCGGGGAGGGTAGGCAATCAGCCCCAGCATTTT. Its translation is CASSYTPGRVGNQPQHF.